The present T cell receptor beta chain was sequenced within a study of graft-versus-host responses after intestinal transplantation. In the study overall: The recipients all started with anti-thymocyte globulin induction and then took tacrolimus and steroids for 3 to 4 years.

The V end lost 3 bases, the J end lost 3 bases, and 13 bases lay between the germline ends. The germline gives CDR1 SGHRS, CDR2 YFSETQ. This CDR3 contains 14 residues. Remarks on this clone: The target antigen is unknown.

Study-level points and caveats: GvH clones were identified in recipient marrow, with some first appearing in ileum or blood.

TCRdb's table, derived via immunoSEQ multiplex PCR, lists solely in-frame clones and lacks some. The table records around 100,000 clones, over 85% of them present only once. The receptor comes from a human donor who received an intestinal transplant. This rearrangement joins TRBV5-1 to TRBJ2-7; D possibly corresponds to TRBD1 (6 bases). The sequencing used unstimulated CD8+ T cells sorted from spleen or lymph node cells, collected before intestinal transplant. CDR3 coding DNA: TGCGCCAGCAGCTCGTACCCGGGACACTACGAGCAGTACTTC. This sequence encodes CASSSYPGHYEQYF.